What follows describes a single T cell receptor beta chain. What it binds is unknown. The sample is drawn from a study of blood T cells in healthy people across ages. Findings of the study overall: Investigators viewed diversity estimates from one million T cells as underestimates, the study reported. Naive T cell percentage by flow cytometry tracked strongly with beta diversity.

For the second PCR, which ran for about 7 to 11 cycles, a sample-barcoded 5' primer and a J-beta primer mix were used. MiXCR was run by TCRdb on the 5' RACE reads, yielding one entry per CDR3 protein. The table has about 640,000 distinct CDR3 sequences, approximately 50% seen once; the top ten hold 30% to 45%. Every sample yielded at least 6.5 million isolated PBMCs. Extracted total RNA amounted to at least 6 micrograms for each sample. This CDR3 contains 16 residues. V lost 2 bases and J lost 5; bases outside the gene matches: 8. Germline V gene lookup returns CDR1 ENHRY and CDR2 SYGVKD. The sequence derives from a man in his fifties or sixties in good health. The chain recombines TRBV10-3 with TRBJ2-5, with 10 bases identical to TRBD2. The sample taken for sequencing was blood. Here the CDR3 reads CAISEPSGGGLETQYF. CDR3 nucleotide sequence: TGTGCCATCAGTGAGCCAAGCGGGGGGGGCCTTGAGACCCAGTACTTC.